One and the same sample provided the 27 T cell receptor beta chains below, sequenced in a study of CD8+ T cells in alopecia areata. Reverse transcription of extracted RNA yielded cDNA, which provided the sequencing template. Here immunoSEQ multiplex PCR was the method, and the copy in TCRdb shows in-frame clones only, minus some. The sample was found to contain roughly 110,000 clones, and every one recurs. The sequencing sample was made of lesional skin. These receptor sequences come from a C3H/HeJ mouse with alopecia areata. This mouse strain has H2-k as its MHC haplotype.

This clone was observed a few times. Gene names and germline refer to mouse. The read ends 4 residues before the CDR3 terminus; that terminus is restored from the germline J gene. The chain uses TRBV13-3 and TRBJ2-4; 7 bases line up with TRBD1. The V gene's germline CDR1 is NNHDY and CDR2 SYVADS. This CDR3 region has 14 residues. CDR3 in amino acids: CASSDRQGGNTLYF. Partial CDR3 DNA: TGTGCCAGCAGTGATCGACAGGGAGGGAAC.

Ten or more counts support this clone. Mouse names are used for the genes. The DNA ends 4 residues before the CDR3 does, and the rest of the CDR3 is filled in from the germline J gene. The chain is built from TRBV16 and TRBJ2-7, with D perhaps matching TRBD2 (6 bases). The germline CDR1 and CDR2 sequences are SGHSA and FRNQAP. Trimming left V 4 bases short and J 0 bases short, with 16 bases between. This CDR3 has 16 residues. CDR3 protein: CASSSPLGASSYEQYF. CDR3 bases read: TGTGCAAGCAGCTCTCCACTGGGCGCGAGCTCCTAT.

As regards this clone: The gene names given are mouse names. Read data end 4 residues before the CDR3 end; the end is taken from the germline J gene. The chain links TRBV19 to TRBJ2-1; TRBD2 matches 10 bases. After removal of 1 base from V and 4 bases from J, the junction contained 5 bases not matched to a gene. The CDR3 has 16 amino acids. The V gene's germline CDR1 is FNHDT and CDR2 SITEND (reference sequence). CDR3 region: CASSIREGLGYAEQFF. The covered CDR3 bases are TGTGCCAGCAGTATAAGGGAGGGACTGGGGTATGCT.

About this clone: The genes are named according to mouse. Read data end 4 residues before the CDR3 end; the end is taken from the germline J gene. J is TRBJ2-4 and V is TRBV13-3; 7 bases line up with TRBD1. CDR3 length equals 12 residues. Per germline, CDR1 NNHDY and CDR2 SYVADS. The sequenced CDR3 bases are TGTGCCAGCAAGGGGACAGTAAAC. It is translated as CASKGTVN. The whole CDR3 is CASKGTVNTLYF.

This clone was detected a few times. Here the gene names and germline are mouse. Coverage ceases 4 residues before the CDR3 finishes, and the germline J gene fills in the end. The V call is TRBV5, the J call TRBJ2-1; 9 bases map to TRBD2. The CDR3 has 14 amino acids. CDR1 is LGHNA, CDR2 YNLKQL, per germline (reference sequence). The CDR3 bases that were read are TGTGCCAGCAGCCACTGGGGGGGAGACGCT. Amino acid sequence: CASSHWGGDA. The entire CDR3 sequence reads CASSHWGGDAEQFF.

This clone was recorded a few times. Gene names are mouse gene names. The missing CDR3 end, 4 residues past where the read stops, is filled in from the germline J gene. The chain is built from TRBV1 and TRBJ2-5, with D possibly matching TRBD1 (6 bases). The CDR3 runs 15 residues. The germline CDR1 and CDR2 sequences are NSQYPW and LRSPGD (reference sequence). CDR3 in amino acids: CTCSASRDTKDTQYF. The CDR3 bases that were read are TGCACCTGCAGTGCATCTCGGGACACCAAAGAC.

The table lists this clone with many counts. Gene names denote mouse genes. The CDR3 extends 4 residues past the end of the read, so its final part is completed from the germline J gene. This sequence joins TRBV13-3 and TRBJ2-7, with 8 bases fitting TRBD1. The CDR3 extends over 16 amino acids. V dropped 0 bases and J dropped 0; count of bases not matched to a gene: 5. The germline CDR1 and CDR2 sequences are NNHDY and SYVADS. Partial CDR3 DNA: TGTGCCAGCAGTGATGCTGGGACAGGTCCCTCCTAT. Translated, it gives CASSDAGTGPSY. The full CDR3 protein reads CASSDAGTGPSYEQYF.

Points on this clone: Mismatch with germline at one junction end may stem from a read error. Mouse names are used for the genes. The read terminates 4 residues ahead of where the CDR3 ends, so the germline J gene completes it. The V and J genes are TRBV19 and TRBJ2-1; D is uncertain. Germline CDR1 FNHDT, CDR2 SITEND (reference sequence). The CDR3 loop spans 13 amino acids. The CDR3 loop is CARSISQFAEQFF. The CDR3 bases that were read are TGTGCCCGCAGTATATCACAGTTTGCT.

This clone showed up just a few times. Gene names and germline refer to mouse. The read finishes 4 residues shy of the CDR3 end, and the germline J gene is used to complete it. The chain has TRBV13-3 and TRBJ2-3, with 7 bases matching TRBD1. V lost 6 bases and J lost 0; bases outside the gene matches: 7. The germline CDR1 and CDR2 sequences are NNHDY and SYVADS. The CDR3 has 15 residues. Here the CDR3 reads CASTDGTASAETLYF. Partial CDR3 DNA: TGTGCCAGCACCGATGGGACAGCTAGTGCAGAA.

With regard to this clone: Each gene name is a mouse one. The read terminates 4 residues ahead of where the CDR3 ends, so the germline J gene completes it. J is TRBJ1-4 and V is TRBV13-3, with D unclear. This CDR3 region has 16 residues. V lost 0 bases and J 0 bases, leaving 9 bases between the germline ends. The germline V gene encodes CDR1 NNHDY and CDR2 SYVADS. CDR3 sequence reads: CASSDETKFSNERLFF. CDR3 DNA (partial): TGTGCCAGCAGTGATGAGACAAAATTTTCCAACGAA. The whole variable domain, remainder taken from reference TRBV13-3 and TRBJ1-4, is EAAVTQSPRSKVAVTGGKVTLSCHQTNNHDYMYWYRQDTGHGLRLIHYSYVADSTEKGDIPDGYKASRPSQENFSLILELASLSQTAVYFCASSDETKFSNERLFFGHGTKLSVL.

Note on this clone: Genes here carry mouse names. The CDR3 end is not reached by the read, which stops 4 residues before it; the germline J gene fills it in. J is TRBJ2-3 and V is TRBV13-3, with D possibly being TRBD1 (6 bases). CDR1 and CDR2 from the germline V gene are NNHDY and SYVADS. The CDR3 has 16 residues. The V end lost 4 bases, the J end lost 0 bases, and 15 bases lay between the germline ends. The DNA read from the CDR3 is TGTGCCAGCAGTCTCAGTACAGGGCGTAGTGCAGAA. Amino acid sequence: CASSLSTGRSAE. The full CDR3 sequence reads CASSLSTGRSAETLYF.

In its sample, this clone was seen a few times. The germline and genes are mouse ones. Read sequence stops 4 residues before the CDR3 end, and the germline J gene provides the missing end. The chain has TRBV19 and TRBJ2-1, with D possibly matching TRBD2 (6 bases). The ends were cut back, 1 base at V and 3 bases at J, with 11 bases in the middle. Germline V lookup: CDR1 FNHDT, CDR2 SITEND (reference sequence). CDR3 size: 15 residues. The sequenced part of the CDR3 DNA is TGTGCCAGCAGTATATCGACTGGATTCTATGCT. This codes for CASSISTGFYA. The whole CDR3 is CASSISTGFYAEQFF.

The table lists this clone with many counts. Gene names and germline match the mouse. The missing CDR3 end, 4 residues past where the read stops, is filled in from the germline J gene. The genes are TRBV1 and TRBJ2-7, with D possibly TRBD1 on 6 matching bases. Germline V gene lookup returns CDR1 NSQYPW and CDR2 LRSPGD (reference sequence). This CDR3 comprises 12 residues. The CDR3 bases that were read are TGCACCTGCAGTTCACAGGGATAT. Its translation: CTCSSQGY. The full CDR3 protein is CTCSSQGYEQYF.

A note on this clone: Mouse gene names and germline throughout. The read halts 4 residues ahead of the CDR3 end, with the missing end drawn from the germline J gene. The chain recombines TRBV1 with TRBJ1-4, with D hard to call. Germline CDR1 and CDR2: NSQYPW and LRSPGD (reference sequence). The CDR3 covers 14 residues. Deletions cut 4 bases from V and 1 base from J, with 7 bases between. The CDR3 loop reads CTCSVQSSNERLFF. Incomplete CDR3 DNA: TGCACCTGCAGTGTGCAGTCTTCCAACGAA. The full variable domain, in which reference TRBV1 and TRBJ1-4 provide the parts outside the CDR3, is VTLLEQNPRWRLVPRGQAVNLRCILKNSQYPWMSWYQQDLQKQLQWLFTLRSPGDKEVKSLPGADYLATRVTDTELRLQVANMSQGRTLYCTCSVQSSNERLFFGHGTKLSVL.

A word on this clone: Gene names refer to mouse genes. The read finishes 4 residues shy of the CDR3 end, and the germline J gene is used to complete it. The rearrangement links TRBV16 to TRBJ1-2, with a tentative D call TRBD1 (6 bases). Per the germline V gene, CDR1 is SGHSA and CDR2 is FRNQAP. The CDR3 is made up of 14 amino acids. V was pared by 3 bases and J by 0 bases, with 8 bases between. CDR3: CASSLDSTNSDYTF. CDR3 DNA, as far as it was read: TGTGCAAGCAGCTTGGACAGTACAAACTCC.

In regard to this clone: Mouse names are used for the genes. The read ends 4 residues early relative to the CDR3; the germline J gene fills the gap. The chain has TRBV13-3 and TRBJ2-4, with 11 bases fitting TRBD2. CDR3 length: 15 amino acids. Germline-derived CDR1 and CDR2 are NNHDY and SYVADS. CDR3 DNA (partial): TGTGCCAGCAGTATCTACTGGGGGGGCGAGAAC. Amino acids: CASSIYWGGEN. The full CDR3 protein is CASSIYWGGENTLYF.

This clone was observed a few times. Gene names denote mouse genes. The read terminates 4 residues before the CDR3 end, so the remaining end is supplied by the germline J gene. The chain uses TRBV19 and TRBJ2-5; 7 positions match TRBD1. There are 15 residues in the CDR3. V lost 2 bases and J lost 3; bases outside the gene matches: 6. Germline-derived CDR1 and CDR2 are FNHDT and SITEND (reference sequence). The CDR3 sequence: CASSIATGDQDTQYF. The sequenced CDR3 bases are TGTGCCAGCAGTATCGCCACAGGGGATCAAGAC.

Regarding this clone: Mouse germline and gene names are used. Incomplete CDR3 DNA: TGCACCTGCAGTGCAAAATGGACAGAAGAC. Encoded protein: CTCSAKWTED. The whole CDR3 protein reads CTCSAKWTEDTQYF. The rearrangement uses TRBV1 and TRBJ2-5; TRBD1 is a possible D gene (6 bases). Sequencing ends 4 residues short of the CDR3 end; the germline J gene provides the rest. Germline CDR1 is NSQYPW and CDR2 is LRSPGD (reference sequence). The CDR3 runs to 14 residues. The variable domain in full, completed from reference TRBV1 and TRBJ2-5, reads VTLLEQNPRWRLVPRGQAVNLRCILKNSQYPWMSWYQQDLQKQLQWLFTLRSPGDKEVKSLPGADYLATRVTDTELRLQVANMSQGRTLYCTCSAKWTEDTQYFGPGTRLLVL.

With respect to this clone: The listed genes are named as in mouse. The read comes to an end 4 residues before the CDR3 does, leaving the germline J gene to fill in the end. This sequence joins TRBV1 and TRBJ2-3; a weak D match, TRBD1 (7 bases). Trimming took 4 bases from V and 1 from J, leaving 12 bases between them. Germline CDR1 reads NSQYPW; CDR2 reads LRSPGD (reference sequence). CDR3 size: 15 residues. The CDR3 here is CTCSGRGRGAETLYF. The CDR3 DNA, read in part, is TGCACCTGCAGTGGGAGGGGGCGGGGTGCAGAA.

A word on this clone: Genes here carry mouse names. Read data end 4 residues before the CDR3 end; the end is taken from the germline J gene. V is TRBV1 and J is TRBJ2-1, with 10 nucleotides matching TRBD2. CDR3 size: 15 residues. Germline lookup yields CDR1 NSQYPW and CDR2 LRSPGD (reference sequence). The CDR3 sequence is CTCSADEGLGAEQFF. The part of the CDR3 DNA that was read is TGCACCTGCAGTGCAGATGAGGGACTGGGGGCT.

Many counts were recorded for this clone. The gene names here belong to mouse. Read coverage stops 4 residues before the CDR3 terminus; the germline J gene supplies the remainder. This chain joins TRBV13-3 and TRBJ1-1; the D gene is possibly TRBD1 (6 bases). CDR3 length: 11 amino acids. Germline values: CDR1 NNHDY, CDR2 SYVADS. The part of the CDR3 DNA that was read is TGTGCCAGCATGGCAGGGGAA. Its protein is CASMAGE. The CDR3 in its entirety is CASMAGEEVFF.

In its sample, this clone was seen a few times. Gene and germline names: mouse. The read is 4 residues too short to cover the CDR3 end, so that end is filled in from the germline J gene. V and J are TRBV13-3 and TRBJ2-4; 9 bases match TRBD2. Germline CDR1 NNHDY, CDR2 SYVADS. The length of the CDR3 is 17 residues. The ends lost 0 bases at V and 0 bases at J; junction bases unmatched: 5. CDR3 sequence reads: CASSDDWGASSQNTLYF. Incomplete CDR3 DNA: TGTGCCAGCAGTGATGACTGGGGGGCCTCTAGTCAAAAC.

A few counts support this clone. Gene names and germline match the mouse. The CDR3 protein is CASSSGGARETLYF. The part of the CDR3 DNA that was read is TGTGCCAGCAGTTCAGGGGGCGCGAGAGAA. This rearrangement joins TRBV13-1 to TRBJ2-3; 8 nucleotides line up with TRBD1. The read gets to within 4 residues of the CDR3 end, and the germline J gene fills in the rest. Germline assignment: CDR1 NSHNY and CDR2 SYGAGN. There are 14 residues in the CDR3.

Only a few counts were recorded for this clone. The genes are named according to mouse. The observed sequence ends 4 residues before the CDR3 terminus, with the missing tail filled in from the germline J gene. Other nucleotide sequences from this sample produce the same CDR3. The rearrangement uses TRBV19 and TRBJ2-7, with TRBD1 matching 7 bases. This CDR3 is 13 amino acids long. Germline CDR1 is FNHDT and CDR2 is SITEND (reference sequence). With V trimmed by 3 bases and J by 3 bases, 3 bases remained unmatched. The CDR3 sequence: CASSTTGLYEQYF. CDR3 DNA, as far as it was read: TGTGCCAGCAGTACGACAGGGCTCTAT. The whole variable domain, filled in from reference TRBV19 and TRBJ2-7, reads GGIITQTPKFLIGQEGQKLTLKCQQNFNHDTMYWYRQDSGKGLRLIYYSITENDLQKGDLSEGYDASREKKSSFSLTVTSAQKNEMAVFLCASSTTGLYEQYFGPGTRLTVL.

This clone was observed a few times. The genes are named according to mouse. Read sequence stops 4 residues before the CDR3 end, and the germline J gene provides the missing end. The gene calls are TRBV19 and TRBJ2-5; TRBD2 agrees at 10 bases. Germline V gene lookup returns CDR1 FNHDT and CDR2 SITEND (reference sequence). CDR3 length equals 15 residues. The trim removed 5 bases at V and 2 bases at J, leaving 5 bases unmatched. The CDR3 bases that were read are TGTGCCAGCAGCCCTACTGGGGGGGGCCAAGAC. It encodes CASSPTGGGQD. The whole CDR3 protein is CASSPTGGGQDTQYF.

Only a few counts were recorded for this clone. Each gene name is a mouse one. Read data end 4 residues before the CDR3 end; the end is taken from the germline J gene. V usage is TRBV13-3 and J usage is TRBJ2-7; D ambiguous. Germline CDR1 and CDR2: NNHDY and SYVADS. This CDR3 comprises 11 residues. Incomplete CDR3 DNA: TGTGCCAGCAGTTTCAAGTAT. Its translation: CASSFKY. The full CDR3 protein is CASSFKYEQYF.

This clone was detected many times. Genes and germline are mouse. The read terminates 4 residues before the CDR3 end, so the remaining end is supplied by the germline J gene. The V and J genes are TRBV13-3 and TRBJ2-7; tentative D call: TRBD2 (7 bases). Germline V gives CDR1 NNHDY, CDR2 SYVADS. This CDR3 is 12 amino acids long. The CDR3 DNA, read in part, is TGTGCCAGCAGGGGGGGCGCAGAT. Translation gives CASRGGAD. The complete CDR3 sequence is CASRGGADEQYF.